This T cell receptor beta chain stems from a study of blood T cells in healthy people across ages (dated by TCRdb to the mid-2010s). For the wider study: In model experiments, template switching captured about one uniquely barcoded TCR beta cDNA molecule for every two T cells. Age-related changes in TCR beta repertoire diversity were measured in the study by deep sequencing normalized with unique cDNA molecular identifiers. Four age groups were formed from the donors: young (average 16 years), middle-aged (just under 40), aged (under 70) and long-lived (around 82). To avoid experimental bias, donors of different ages were spread randomly across the sequencing lanes. Two additional independent replicas of 1 million unique cDNA reads from the same blood draw were analyzed for two donors (one aged 18 to 30 and one aged 80 or older).

Notes on this clonotype: Its antigen is not yet known. Base qualities were left out, and no much larger clone turns up one base away.

The roughly 39 donors, aged roughly 6 to 95 years, were systemically healthy Caucasian individuals from Russia. Roughly 10 milliliters of peripheral blood were collected from each donor into EDTA-treated Vacutainer tubes. PBMCs were isolated by Ficoll-Paque density-gradient centrifugation, with at least 6 million obtained per sample. Total RNA, at least 5 micrograms per sample, was extracted from PBMCs with Trizol reagent. For every donor, flow cytometry on a PBMC aliquot measured the percentage of naive CD45RAhigh/CD27high T cells. There are 15 amino acids in the CDR3, from cysteine to phenylalanine inclusive. Kept here is only the CDR3 DNA, which spans 45 bases and is read in frame from base 1. The V end loses 2 bases and the J end loses 0 bases, and a stretch of 8 bases separates them. Overall study results and their limits: Observed TCR beta diversity correlated strongly with the percentage of naive T cells measured by flow cytometry. Total diversity estimates from one million sequenced T cells were considered lower bounds and underestimates. Because donor CMV infection status was unknown, age-related changes in expanded clonotypes were potentially confounded. Because profiling used bulk unsorted PBMCs, naive and antigen-experienced compartments could not be compared conclusively. Observed TCR beta diversity per million T cells fell roughly linearly with age, and a significant reduction was already apparent by age roughly 40. Compared with the aged group, more naive CD4+ T cells, fewer expanded clones and increased TCR diversity were shown by the long-lived group, suggesting age selection.

The library was made by 5' RACE. Instrument used: Illumina HiSeq 2500. The second PCR ran for roughly 7 to 11 cycles and used a J-beta primer mix along with a sample-barcoded 5' primer. Each TCR beta cDNA molecule received a unique molecular identifier from a template-switch 5' adaptor carrying 12 random nucleotides. Each sample yielded at least 3 million CDR3-containing paired-end reads. The Mint cDNA synthesis kit, primed by a TRBC-specific oligonucleotide, was used to synthesize first-strand cDNA from all RNA. After uracil-DNA glycosylase treatment, a first 18-cycle PCR used universal primers M1SS and BC2_uni_R on all cDNA. The study's own analysis went as follows. For normalization, 1 million high-quality reads were randomly selected from each sample, with every read carrying a distinct molecular identifier. Instead of being binned into consensus sequences, reads with shared molecular identifiers were discarded. CDR3 identification, clonotype clustering and error correction used MiTCR with a Q25 quality threshold and the strictest error-elimination algorithm. A nonparametric unseen species model using Euler transformation provided a lower-bound estimate of total TCR beta diversity. Clones were called with MiXCR by TCRdb after fastp trimmed the public reads at Q25, and only in-frame beta chains were retained. Each CDR3 protein appears once, grouped with its most common genes and DNA. For this entry, the V and J calls and clone size follow TCRdb and not the study's own pipeline. The sample table holds about 940,000 distinct CDR3 sequences, of which about 44% were seen once. The biggest ten clones account for around an eighth of the sample.

The specimen sequenced was blood. This receptor chain uses TRBV12-3 or TRBV12-4 and TRBJ1-3; the D gene lacks a confident call. This TCR was sampled from a man aged 30-40 years in good health. In nucleotide form, the sequence is TGTGCCAGCAGTTTACGGACCGGCTCTGGAAACACCATATATTTT. Its protein product is CASSLRTGSGNTIYF.